This entry concerns a single TCR beta chain. The data stem from a study of blood T cell repertoires in COVID-19. Germline V lookup: CDR1 LNHDA, CDR2 SQIVND (reference sequence). CDR3 length: 12 residues. With 5 bases removed from V and 6 bases from J, the gap between germline ends came to 8 bases. Sequenced by immunoSEQ multiplex PCR; TCRdb stores in-frame clones only, minus some. Counted here are under 350,000 clones, around 90% occurring once; the ten biggest clones make up 2% to 3%. This receptor was taken from a man between 60 and 70 years old who had recovered from COVID-19. The J gene is TRBJ2-1, the V gene TRBV19; possibly TRBD2 for D (6 bases). The sequenced sample was PBMCs or T cells enriched from blood (not recorded which). The CDR3 bases are TGTGCCAGTAGTTTACTAGCCAATGAGCAGTTCTTC. This codes for CASSLLANEQFF.